The clone carrying this T cell receptor beta chain was picked up many times. The target antigen is unknown. Germline V CDR1 and CDR2: MDHEN, SYDVKM. The CDR3 length is 19 residues. Trimming took off 1 base at V and 3 bases at J, with 19 bases between the two ends. RNA transcripts gave rise to amplified TCR beta CDR3 regions. The primer set for the first-round RT-PCR of the TCR CDR3 was HTBI. MiXCR was run by TCRdb on the multiplex PCR reads, yielding one entry per CDR3 protein. The sample yields about 690,000 distinct CDR3 sequences, around 15% seen once. The sample comes from a study of T cells in Graves' hyperthyroidism and ophthalmopathy. Broader study findings: Progression to ophthalmopathy was predicted a median of 6.5 months early.

The source is a man aged 45-60 years with Graves' hyperthyroidism. The sample taken for sequencing was blood. The chain combines TRBV28 with TRBJ1-6, with no clear D. Here the CDR3 reads CASSLSGFSGVLYNSPLHF. The CDR3 bases are TGTGCCAGCAGTTTATCTGGGTTCAGTGGCGTGCTCTATAATTCACCCCTCCACTTT.